The 17 T cell receptor beta chains below come from one sample, sequenced in a study of OX40 agonist ivuxolimab in advanced cancers. Assay: immunoSEQ multiplex PCR; the TCRdb copy retains only in-frame clones and omits some. The sample includes 35,000 or so clones, 82% of them seen just once. Specimen: CD4+ or CD8+ T cells sorted from blood, collected in a trial of the OX40 agonist ivuxolimab. The source is an adult with an advanced solid tumor such as melanoma, head and neck, liver or kidney cancer.

This clone was detected only once. The rearrangement links TRBV19 to TRBJ2-6; possibly TRBD1 for D (6 bases). Germline V gene data show CDR1 as LNHDA and CDR2 as SQIVND (reference sequence). V was trimmed by 3 bases and J by 4 bases, leaving 13 bases between them. The length of the CDR3 is 16 residues. Written as DNA, the CDR3 is TGTGCCAGTAGTATTATATCCGGGACAGGGGCCAACGTCCTGACTTTC. It specifies CASSIISGTGANVLTF.

The table lists this clone with a few counts. This chain links TRBV7-8 with TRBJ1-5, with TRBD1 as a possible D gene (6 bases). This CDR3 region has 13 residues. CDR1 is SGHVS and CDR2 is FQNEAQ in the germline V gene. The germline V and J ends were trimmed by 4 bases and 7 bases, with 11 bases remaining between them. CDR3 DNA: TGTGCCAGCAGCTGGGACATCTTCCAGCCCCAGCATTTT. It yields the protein CASSWDIFQPQHF.

A note on this clone: The junction shows a germline mismatch at one end, possibly a read error. The chain recombines TRBV18 with TRBJ2-1; D remains ambiguous. The CDR3 runs 12 residues. Per germline, CDR1 KGHSH and CDR2 LQKENI. The DNA for the CDR3 is TGTGCCAGCTCCCCACACACTAATGAGCAGTTCTTC. Its protein is CASSPHTNEQFF.

V usage is TRBV7-2 and J usage is TRBJ2-7; 14 bases agree with TRBD2. CDR3 length: 18 amino acids. The germline V gene encodes CDR1 SGHTA and CDR2 FQGNSA. Trimming cost V 5 bases and J 0 bases; bases outside gene matches: 9. In DNA form, the CDR3 reads TGTGCCAGCAGCACCCGGACTAGCGGGGGGATGAGCTCCTACGAGCAGTACTTC. This sequence encodes CASSTRTSGGMSSYEQYF.

The rearrangement uses TRBV5-1 and TRBJ1-1; TRBD1 agrees at 7 bases. Looked up from germline, CDR1 is SGHRS and CDR2 is YFSETQ. There are 15 residues in the CDR3. V shed 3 bases and J 4 bases; nucleotides not matched to a gene: 9. This CDR3 is CASSSTGSLSTEAFF. The CDR3 DNA follows: TGCGCCAGCAGCTCGACAGGGTCCCTTAGCACTGAAGCTTTCTTT.

This clone was seen only once. The chain uses TRBV5-4 and TRBJ2-5, with 8 bases fitting TRBD2. Looked up from germline, CDR1 is SGHNT and CDR2 is YYREEE (reference sequence). V was clipped by 3 bases and J by 5 bases; unmatched bases: 12. The CDR3 sequence is 16 residues long. Here the CDR3 reads CASSWRSGGLGETQYF. CDR3 nucleotide sequence: TGTGCCAGCAGCTGGCGGAGCGGGGGCTTGGGGGAGACCCAGTACTTC.

The V gene is TRBV15, the J gene TRBJ2-5, with TRBD2 identical over 10 bases. The CDR3 sequence is 19 residues long. The germline V gene has CDR1 LNHNV and CDR2 YYDKDF (reference sequence). J lost 2 bases, V lost 2 bases, and 14 bases had no gene match. The CDR3 sequence is CATSRYTGQRGGPQETQYF. The CDR3 DNA reads as TGTGCCACCAGCAGATATACGGGCCAGCGGGGGGGGCCTCAAGAGACCCAGTACTTC.

This clone was seen a handful of times. The gene calls are TRBV7-2 and TRBJ2-1, with D perhaps being TRBD1 or TRBD2 (5 bases each). Germline loops: CDR1 SGHTA, CDR2 FQGNSA. V dropped 0 bases and J dropped 7 bases, with 13 bases sitting between them. The CDR3 sequence is 15 residues long. CDR3 sequence (DNA): TGTGCCAGCAGCTTAGCTACGGGGCGCAGGAATGAGCAGTTCTTC. Amino acids: CASSLATGRRNEQFF.

This clone was observed a handful of times. The rearrangement links TRBV19 to TRBJ1-5; a possible D gene is TRBD1 (6 bases). This CDR3 spans 15 amino acids. V was clipped by 6 bases and J by 2 bases, with 14 bases between them. Germline loops: CDR1 LNHDA, CDR2 SQIVND (reference sequence). DNA for the CDR3: TGTGCCAGTAGCCCACGGAGGGGGGGCAATCAGCCCCAGCATTTT. This sequence encodes CASSPRRGGNQPQHF.

This CDR3 is CASSEGGLNYGYTF. The CDR3 bases are TGTGCCAGCAGTGAAGGGGGGCTGAACTATGGCTACACCTTC. The chain couples TRBV2 to TRBJ1-2, with D perhaps TRBD1 (6 bases). V was cut by 1 base and J by 2 bases, with 8 bases left in between. The CDR3 runs 14 residues. CDR1 and CDR2 from the germline V gene are SNHLY and FYNNEI.

The V and J genes are TRBV19 and TRBJ2-5; 11 nucleotides line up with TRBD2. The CDR3 has 14 residues. Germline V gene sequence: CDR1 LNHDA, CDR2 SQIVND (reference sequence). The J segment lost 5 bases and the V segment lost 5 bases, leaving 4 bases of the junction unmatched. This chain's CDR3 is CASSGRTSGETQYF. The CDR3, as DNA: TGTGCCAGTAGTGGCCGGACTAGCGGGGAGACCCAGTACTTC.

Only one count was recorded for this clone. The rearrangement uses TRBV6-5 and TRBJ2-5; tentatively, D is TRBD1 or TRBD2 (6 bases each). The CDR3 totals 15 residues. V was cut by 0 bases and J by 1 base, with 9 bases left in between. Germline V gene data show CDR1 as MNHEY and CDR2 as SVGAGI. CDR3 region: CASSYSGGLQETQYF. The CDR3, as DNA: TGTGCCAGCAGTTACTCGGGGGGCCTCCAAGAGACCCAGTACTTC.

This sequence joins TRBV4-1 and TRBJ2-1; D ambiguous. Germline values: CDR1 MGHRA, CDR2 YSYEKL. V was pared by 0 bases and J by 12 bases, with 12 bases between. This CDR3 is built from 13 residues. CDR3 nucleotides: TGCGCCAGCAGCCAAGACGGCTTTAGAAGGCAGTTCTTC. It is translated as CASSQDGFRRQFF.

The V gene is TRBV4-3, the J gene TRBJ2-3; the match to TRBD1 covers 8 bases. The CDR3 has 18 residues. V was clipped by 0 bases and J by 6 bases; unmatched bases: 14. Germline V gives CDR1 LGHNA, CDR2 YSLEER. In DNA, the CDR3 is TGCGCCAGCAGCCAAGAACCCGGGACAGGCGCGTTCCTGGATACGCAGTATTTT. It encodes CASSQEPGTGAFLDTQYF.

The chain uses TRBV15 and TRBJ2-1, with 8 bases aligning to TRBD1. Germline assignment: CDR1 LNHNV and CDR2 YYDKDF (reference sequence). The CDR3 loop spans 16 amino acids. After removal of 5 bases from V and 0 bases from J, the junction contained 6 bases not matched to a gene. The DNA for the CDR3 is TGTGCCACCAGCGACTCCAGGGGGCTCTCCTACAATGAGCAGTTCTTC. Translation: CATSDSRGLSYNEQFF.

This clone was counted only a few times. This chain connects TRBV7-2 to TRBJ2-7, with unresolved D. Germline V CDR1 and CDR2: SGHTA, FQGNSA. V lost 5 bases to trimming and J lost 7 bases, with 18 bases between them. The CDR3 covers 14 residues. The CDR3: CASSRVGLPQEQYF. CDR3 bases: TGTGCCAGCAGCCGAGTCGGGCTCCCTCAAGAGCAGTACTTC. The variable domain in full, with the rest retrieved from reference TRBV7-2 and TRBJ2-7, is GAGVSQSPSNKVTEKGKDVELRCDPISGHTALYWYRQSLGQGLEFLIYFQGNSAPDKSGLPSDRFSAERTGGSVSTLTIQRTQQEDSAVYLCASSRVGLPQEQYFGPGTRLTVT.

The V and J genes are TRBV20-1 and TRBJ1-2, with D unresolved. V lost 6 bases and J 0 bases, leaving 5 bases between the germline ends. This CDR3 contains 11 residues. Per the germline V gene, CDR1 is DFQATT and CDR2 is SNEGSKA (reference sequence). The CDR3 spells CSAAANYGYTF. The DNA of the CDR3 is TGCAGTGCAGCAGCTAACTATGGCTACACCTTC.